A single sample is the source of the 18 T cell receptor beta chains below, sequenced in a study of T cell responses to AZD1222 COVID-19 vaccine. Profiled with immunoSEQ multiplex PCR; TCRdb holds only in-frame clones, not every one. The table has 120,000 or so clones, over 80% seen once; the top ten hold about 1.1%. Source: peripheral blood, taken on day 0 of AZD1222 vaccination. The receptors derive from an adult in good health.

This clone has only one observation. The chain has TRBV9 and TRBJ1-2; D not certain. This CDR3 contains 15 residues. V was trimmed by 0 bases and J by 1 base, leaving 10 bases between them. Per the germline V gene, CDR1 is SGDLS and CDR2 is YYNGEE. The DNA of the CDR3 is TGTGCCAGCAGCGTAGGGGCAGAAATTAACTATGGCTACACCTTC. Translating it yields CASSVGAEINYGYTF.

This CDR3 is CASSPSRSSYNSPLHF. The CDR3 DNA is TGTGCCAGCAGCCCGTCGCGGAGCTCCTATAATTCACCCCTCCACTTT. V gene TRBV11-1 combines with J gene TRBJ1-6; no clear D gene. This CDR3 contains 16 residues. CDR1 is SGHAT and CDR2 is FQDESV in the germline V gene (reference sequence). V shed 5 bases and J shed 0 bases, with 11 bases lying between them.

This clone turned up a few times. This chain uses TRBV6-6 with TRBJ1-2; no definite D call. Per germline, CDR1 MNHNY and CDR2 SVGAGI (reference sequence). The CDR3 is 14 amino acids. Trimming stripped 6 bases from V and 3 bases from J, with 14 bases between. CDR3 DNA: TGTGCCAGCAGAGACCAGAATATGCACTATGGCTACACCTTC. Protein: CASRDQNMHYGYTF.

The rearrangement links TRBV3-1 (or the pseudogene TRBV3-2) to TRBJ1-1; the D gene is possibly TRBD1 (6 bases). Looked up from germline, CDR1 is LGHDT and CDR2 is YNNKEL (reference sequence). The CDR3 length is 11 residues. The germline V and J ends were trimmed by 10 bases and 11 bases, with 17 bases remaining between them. CDR3 amino acids: CATEGGFGAFF. The DNA of the CDR3 is TGTGCCACCGAAGGGGGTTTCGGCGCTTTCTTT.

This clone was seen a single time. The chain uses TRBV27 and TRBJ1-1; D remains unclear. Germline CDR1 MNHEY, CDR2 SMNVEV (reference sequence). V dropped 3 bases and J dropped 0 bases, with 14 bases sitting between them. The CDR3 contains 16 residues. In DNA form, the CDR3 reads TGTGCCAGCAGTTTTGCCCCGGGCCCCATGAACACTGAAGCTTTCTTT. Translating it yields CASSFAPGPMNTEAFF.

The chain employs TRBV12-3 or TRBV12-4 and TRBJ1-5; no firm D call. Trimming removed 6 bases from V and 4 bases from J, with 10 bases in between. There are 13 residues in the CDR3. CDR3 residues: CASRWGGNQPQHF. As DNA, the CDR3 is TGTGCCAGCAGGTGGGGAGGTAATCAGCCCCAGCATTTT.

The rearrangement joins TRBV27 to TRBJ1-4; D unclear. The CDR3 runs to 12 residues. Per the germline V gene, CDR1 is MNHEY and CDR2 is SMNVEV (reference sequence). V dropped 3 bases and J dropped 9 bases, with 8 bases sitting between them. The chain's CDR3 is CASSLTGKKLFF. CDR3 sequence (DNA): TGTGCCAGCAGTTTGACCGGGAAAAAACTGTTTTTT.

This rearrangement joins TRBV7-9 to TRBJ1-1; no reliable D call. The length of the CDR3 is 14 residues. Germline lookup yields CDR1 SEHNR and CDR2 FQNEAQ (reference sequence). The V gene lost 4 bases and the J gene lost 6 bases, with 15 bases spanning the gap. The CDR3 DNA sequence: TGTGCCAGCAGCTGGACCTCCCCCCTGGCTGAAGCTTTCTTT. As protein: CASSWTSPLAEAFF.

The rearrangement uses TRBV18 and TRBJ2-3, with D hard to call. Trimming cost V 3 bases and J 2 bases, with 0 bases left between them. Germline V gives CDR1 KGHSH, CDR2 LQKENI. This CDR3 has 11 residues. The CDR3 DNA follows: TGTGCCAGCTCACCCACAGATACGCAGTATTTT. Its protein product is CASSPTDTQYF. Filled out from reference TRBV18 and TRBJ2-3, the complete variable domain reads NAGVMQNPRHLVRRRGQEARLRCSPMKGHSHVYWYRQLPEEGLKFMVYLQKENIIDESGMPKERFSAEFPKEGPSILRIQQVVRGDSAAYFCASSPTDTQYFGPGTRLTVL.

The gene calls are TRBV30 and TRBJ1-3; tentatively, D is TRBD1 (6 bases). The CDR3 runs to 13 residues. V was trimmed by 4 bases and J by 2 bases, leaving 9 bases between them. In germline, CDR1 is GTSNPN, CDR2 SVGIG (reference sequence). The CDR3 coding sequence is TGTGCCTGGACCCGGGACACTGGAAACACCATATATTTT. Protein product: CAWTRDTGNTIYF.

J is TRBJ1-2 and V is TRBV7-3; TRBD1 might be the D (5 bases). Germline V gives CDR1 SGHTA, CDR2 FQGTGA. V gave up 2 bases and J gave up 2 bases, with 9 bases separating them. CDR3 size: 14 residues. CDR3 sequence: CASSLSAGNYGYTF. DNA for the CDR3: TGTGCCAGCAGCTTATCGGCAGGGAACTATGGCTACACCTTC.

V usage is TRBV19 and J usage is TRBJ1-3; the match to TRBD1 covers 9 bases. The V gene end was trimmed by 5 bases and the J gene end by 2 bases; junction bases not matched to a gene: 10. Germline V lookup: CDR1 LNHDA, CDR2 SQIVND (reference sequence). There are 17 residues in the CDR3. DNA for the CDR3: TGTGCCAGTAGTTCGACCGGGACAGGGTTCCCTGGAAACACCATATATTTT. It specifies CASSSTGTGFPGNTIYF.

The chain uses TRBV5-1 and TRBJ1-3; tentative D call: TRBD1 (5 bases). The CDR3 is 15 residues long. V gave up 7 bases and J gave up 9 bases, with 23 bases separating them. Germline lookup yields CDR1 SGHRS and CDR2 YFSETQ. The CDR3 DNA reads TGCGCCAGCCGGCCGGTGGGCGGCGGTGGGGGCACCATATATTTT. The encoded protein is CASRPVGGGGGTIYF.

CDR3 residues: CASSHPGLAEYNEQFF. CDR3 bases: TGTGCCAGCAGCCACCCGGGACTAGCGGAATACAATGAGCAGTTCTTC. J is TRBJ2-1 and V is TRBV3-1 (or the pseudogene TRBV3-2); 11 nucleotides match TRBD2. This CDR3 region has 16 residues. Germline-derived CDR1 and CDR2 are LGHDT and YNNKEL (reference sequence). The V and J ends lost 3 bases and 4 bases, in that order; junction bases with no gene match: 5.

The table lists this clone with a count of one. The chain couples TRBV30 to TRBJ2-3; 9 bases map to TRBD2. The CDR3 has 14 amino acids. CDR1 is GTSNPN, CDR2 SVGIG, per germline (reference sequence). Trimming took 4 bases from V and 7 from J; bases not matched to a gene: 9. The DNA for the CDR3 is TGTGCCTGGACCGGGGCTAGCGGGACGAATACGCAGTATTTT. Protein: CAWTGASGTNTQYF.

The rearrangement links TRBV6-4 to TRBJ2-3, with 10 positions matching TRBD2. V gave up 4 bases and J gave up 0 bases; unmatched junction bases: 1. The CDR3 is made up of 15 amino acids. CDR1 MRHNA and CDR2 SNTAGT come from the germline V gene. The DNA for the CDR3 is TGTGCCAGCAGTGCGACTAGCGGGAGCACAGATACGCAGTATTTT. Its translation: CASSATSGSTDTQYF.

The chain combines TRBV7-2 with TRBJ1-1; D is unclear. Per germline, CDR1 SGHTA and CDR2 FQGNSA. Deletions cut 2 bases from V and 4 bases from J, with 14 bases between. CDR3 size: 15 residues. DNA for the CDR3: TGTGCCAGCAGCTTACTATCCGGGAGCGGCACTGAAGCTTTCTTT. Protein sequence: CASSLLSGSGTEAFF.

This clone has a handful of counts. The chain is built from TRBV5-1 and TRBJ1-5, with D possibly TRBD1 on 5 matching bases. This CDR3 spans 16 amino acids. The germline CDR1 and CDR2 sequences are SGHRS and YFSETQ. Trimming left V 4 bases short and J 4 bases short, with 18 bases between. The DNA for the CDR3 is TGCGCCAGCAGCCCGATGGGGGGGGGACCGAATCAGCCCCAGCATTTT. Amino acid sequence: CASSPMGGGPNQPQHF.